The 20 T cell receptor beta chains below all came from one sample that was sequenced in a study of radiation and T cells in renal cell carcinoma. TCRdb's copy holds only in-frame clones and misses some; the assay was immunoSEQ multiplex PCR. The table lists 15,000 to 18,000 clones, around 58% of them singletons. Treatment of the sample: treatment-naive control, cytoreductive nephrectomy. Sequencing used tumor tissue, obtained from a patient whose treatment was nephrectomy without radiotherapy. The receptors originated from a man in his fifties or sixties with renal cell carcinoma.

The chain employs TRBV10-2 and TRBJ2-1; D is unresolved. V lost 0 bases and J lost 5, with 14 bases in between. In germline, CDR1 is WSHSY, CDR2 SAAADI. CDR3 length: 16 residues. As DNA, the CDR3 is TGCGCCAGCAGTGAGTCGATGGTGGGCCTTGACAATGAGCAGTTCTTC. Translating gives CASSESMVGLDNEQFF.

This clone turned up a few times. The junction differs from germline at one of its ends, possibly a read error. The V gene is TRBV6-6, the J gene TRBJ2-7, with D maybe TRBD2 (6 bases). Germline assignment: CDR1 MNHNY and CDR2 SVGAGI (reference sequence). The CDR3 totals 11 residues. CDR3 amino acids: CASSYGTSEIF. As DNA, the CDR3 is TGTGCCAGCAGTTACGGGACTTCCGAAATCTTC.

The chain joins TRBV10-1 to TRBJ2-1, with a weak D call TRBD2 (6 bases). Per the germline V gene, CDR1 is WNHNN and CDR2 is SYGVQD (reference sequence). The CDR3 covers 15 residues. V gave up 3 bases and J gave up 3 bases, with 12 bases separating them. The CDR3: CASSDTGGGYNEQFF. The DNA for the CDR3 is TGCGCCAGCAGTGATACCGGGGGAGGCTACAATGAGCAGTTCTTC.

The chain is built from TRBV28 and TRBJ2-7; 8 bases are a match to TRBD1. This CDR3 is 16 amino acids long. V shed 6 bases and J 2 bases; nucleotides not matched to a gene: 12. The germline V gene has CDR1 MDHEN and CDR2 SYDVKM. In DNA, the CDR3 is TGTGCCAGCAGATACCCTTTCGGGACAGGAGCCTACGAGCAGTACTTC. It codes for CASRYPFGTGAYEQYF. The whole variable domain, filled in from reference TRBV28 and TRBJ2-7, reads DVKVTQSSRYLVKRTGEKVFLECVQDMDHENMFWYRQDPGLGLRLIYFSYDVKMKEKGDIPEGYSVSREKKERFSLILESASTNQTSMYLCASRYPFGTGAYEQYFGPGTRLTVT.

This clone occurred a few times. The chain recombines TRBV5-6 with TRBJ1-1; no clear D. In germline, CDR1 is SGHDT, CDR2 YYEEEE. Trimming took 7 bases from V and 0 from J, leaving 16 bases between them. The CDR3 runs 15 residues. DNA of the CDR3: TGTGCCAGCGTCCGTGAAGGCAGAATGAACACTGAAGCTTTCTTT. Its protein is CASVREGRMNTEAFF.

The rearrangement uses TRBV6-1 and TRBJ2-5; D call uncertain. CDR1 MNHNS and CDR2 SASEGT come from the germline V gene. The CDR3 has 13 residues. The V gene lost 2 bases and the J gene lost 0 bases, with 4 bases spanning the gap. Here the CDR3 reads CASSETHQETQYF. CDR3 DNA: TGTGCCAGCAGTGAAACCCACCAAGAGACCCAGTACTTC.

This chain connects TRBV5-6 to TRBJ2-7; D perhaps matches TRBD2 (5 bases). The CDR3 is 13 residues long. Germline V gives CDR1 SGHDT, CDR2 YYEEEE. Deletions cut 4 bases from V and 4 bases from J, with 12 bases between. The CDR3 here is CASSGRDRYEQYF. As DNA, the CDR3 is TGTGCCAGCAGCGGACGGGATCGTTACGAGCAGTACTTC.

The chain has TRBV9 and TRBJ2-7; D may correspond to TRBD1 or TRBD2 (5 bases each). CDR3 length: 14 residues. V lost 4 bases and J 3 bases, leaving 14 bases between the germline ends. Looked up from germline, CDR1 is SGDLS and CDR2 is YYNGEE. CDR3 nucleotide sequence: TGTGCCAGCAGCTCCGGGGACGGATTCTACGAGCAGTACTTC. Protein: CASSSGDGFYEQYF. The full variable domain, rest sourced from reference TRBV9 and TRBJ2-7, is DSGVTQTPKHLITATGQRVTLRCSPRSGDLSVYWYQQSLDQGLQFLIQYYNGEERAKGNILERFSAQQFPDLHSELNLSSLELGDSALYFCASSSGDGFYEQYFGPGTRLTVT.

The chain links TRBV6-5 to TRBJ1-2; D might be TRBD1 (5 bases). Germline CDR1 MNHEY, CDR2 SVGAGI. This CDR3 region has 12 residues. V dropped 6 bases and J dropped 4 bases, with 9 bases sitting between them. The CDR3 DNA reads as TGTGCCAGCAGAGACAGAGCCTATGGCTACACCTTC. It is translated as CASRDRAYGYTF.

The gene calls are TRBV29-1 and TRBJ1-2, with a weak D call TRBD1 (5 bases). The CDR3 covers 15 residues. Per germline, CDR1 SQVTM and CDR2 ANQGSEA. Trimming took 4 bases from V and 2 from J, leaving 17 bases between them. The CDR3, as DNA: TGCAGCGTTGGGGACTTACGCTGGGCAAACTATGGCTACACCTTC. This codes for CSVGDLRWANYGYTF. The full variable domain, its missing parts supplied by reference TRBV29-1 and TRBJ1-2, is SAVISQKPSRDICQRGTSLTIQCQVDSQVTMMFWYRQQPGQSLTLIATANQGSEATYESGFVIDKFPISRPNLTFSTLTVSNMSPEDSSIYLCSVGDLRWANYGYTFGSGTRLTVV.

The V call is TRBV19, the J call TRBJ1-1; D is unresolved. From germline, CDR1 is LNHDA and CDR2 SQIVND (reference sequence). CDR3 length: 14 amino acids. Trimming removed 6 bases from V and 4 bases from J, with 15 bases in between. The CDR3 DNA sequence: TGTGCCAGTAGGGACTCTTTTCGGGGCACTGAAGCTTTCTTT. This gives the protein CASRDSFRGTEAFF.

V and J are TRBV5-1 and TRBJ1-4, with 10 bases that match TRBD1. The CDR3 runs 17 residues. With V trimmed by 0 bases and J by 7 bases, 9 bases remained unmatched. From germline, CDR1 is SGHRS and CDR2 YFSETQ. The CDR3 protein is CASSLGARQGALEKLFF. The CDR3, as DNA: TGCGCCAGCAGCTTGGGTGCGAGACAGGGGGCGCTTGAAAAACTGTTTTTT.

This clone was recorded only once. This sequence joins TRBV5-5 and TRBJ2-1; D remains ambiguous. V was pared by 1 base and J by 0 bases, with 8 bases between. CDR3 size: 15 residues. The germline CDR1 and CDR2 sequences are SGHKS and YYEKEE (reference sequence). Here the CDR3 reads CASSLWYSSYNEQFF. CDR3 in DNA: TGTGCCAGCAGCTTGTGGTATAGCTCCTACAATGAGCAGTTCTTC.

V is TRBV1 and J is TRBJ2-1. TRBV1 is listed as a pseudogene. The CDR3 has 11 residues. This chain's CDR3 is CTSRRTNEQFF. CDR3 bases: TGCACCAGCAGACGGACCAATGAGCAGTTCTTC.

This clone has only one observation. J is TRBJ2-3 and V is TRBV29-1; 8 bases map to TRBD2. The germline CDR1 and CDR2 sequences are SQVTM and ANQGSEA. J was trimmed by 7 bases and V by 6 bases; bases with no gene match: 6. The CDR3 is 12 residues long. The CDR3 here is CSVSGSKNTQYF. CDR3 coding DNA: TGCAGCGTGAGCGGGAGTAAGAATACGCAGTATTTT.

This clone was seen a single time. J is TRBJ2-2 and V is TRBV19; TRBD2 agrees at 11 bases. Germline CDR1 is LNHDA and CDR2 is SQIVND (reference sequence). The CDR3 runs to 15 residues. V shed 4 bases, J shed 5 bases, and the junction held 3 bases outside the gene matches. The CDR3 protein is CASSNSGGETGELFF. CDR3 in DNA: TGTGCCAGTAGTAATAGCGGGGGGGAAACCGGGGAGCTGTTTTTT.

By frequency in the sample, this clone is medium-sized. The V call is TRBV15, the J call TRBJ2-5, with D perhaps TRBD1 (7 bases). This CDR3 spans 15 amino acids. CDR1 LNHNV and CDR2 YYDKDF come from the germline V gene (reference sequence). Trimming took 4 bases from V and 5 from J, leaving 17 bases between them. In DNA form, the CDR3 reads TGTGCCACCAGCAAAGGGACTGAGGGGGCGGAGACCCAGTACTTC. This codes for CATSKGTEGAETQYF.

The V gene is TRBV6-1, the J gene TRBJ2-7; 10 bases are shared with TRBD1. Germline CDR1 is MNHNS and CDR2 is SASEGT. The length of the CDR3 is 14 residues. Trimming removed 5 bases from V and 4 bases from J; junction bases left unmatched: 5. The CDR3 nucleotides are TGTGCCAGCAGTCCGACAGGGGGCGGGTACGAGCAGTACTTC. Translation gives CASSPTGGGYEQYF.

The rearrangement joins TRBV14 to TRBJ1-4; 7 bases fit TRBD1. CDR1 and CDR2 (germline): SGHDN, FVKESK. CDR3 size: 15 residues. With V trimmed by 2 bases and J by 7 bases, 7 bases remained unmatched. CDR3 protein: CASSQYDRASEKLFF. The CDR3 bases are TGTGCCAGCAGCCAATATGACAGGGCCAGTGAAAAACTGTTTTTT. Filled out from reference TRBV14 and TRBJ1-4, the complete variable domain reads EAGVTQFPSHSVIEKGQTVTLRCDPISGHDNLYWYRRVMGKEIKFLLHFVKESKQDESGMPNNRFLAERTGGTYSTLKVQPAELEDSGVYFCASSQYDRASEKLFFGSGTQLSVL.

The chain couples TRBV7-9 to TRBJ1-2; 7 nucleotides agree with TRBD1. Germline V lookup: CDR1 SEHNR, CDR2 FQNEAQ (reference sequence). This CDR3 is 14 amino acids long. V was pared by 3 bases and J by 6 bases, with 7 bases of the junction left unmatched. CDR3 residues: CASSFRTGRNGYTF. The CDR3, as DNA: TGTGCCAGCAGCTTCAGGACAGGTCGCAATGGCTACACCTTC.